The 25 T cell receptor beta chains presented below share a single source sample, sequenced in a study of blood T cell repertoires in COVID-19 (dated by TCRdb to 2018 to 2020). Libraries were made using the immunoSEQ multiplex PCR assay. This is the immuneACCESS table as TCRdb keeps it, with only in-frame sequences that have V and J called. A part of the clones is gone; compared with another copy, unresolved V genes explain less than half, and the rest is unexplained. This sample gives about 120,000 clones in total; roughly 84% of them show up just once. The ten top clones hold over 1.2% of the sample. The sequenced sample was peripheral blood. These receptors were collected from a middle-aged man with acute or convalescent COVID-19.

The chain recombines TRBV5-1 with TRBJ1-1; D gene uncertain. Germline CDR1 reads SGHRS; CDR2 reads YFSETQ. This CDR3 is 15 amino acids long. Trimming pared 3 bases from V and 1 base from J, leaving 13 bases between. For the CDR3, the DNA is TGCGCCAGCAGCTCGGAACTATCAAGGAACACTGAAGCTTTCTTT. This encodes CASSSELSRNTEAFF. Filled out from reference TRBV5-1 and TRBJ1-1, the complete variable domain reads KAGVTQTPRYLIKTRGQQVTLSCSPISGHRSVSWYQQTPGQGLQFLFEYFSETQRNKGNFPGRFSGRQFSNSRSEMNVSTLELGDSALYLCASSSELSRNTEAFFGQGTRLTVV.

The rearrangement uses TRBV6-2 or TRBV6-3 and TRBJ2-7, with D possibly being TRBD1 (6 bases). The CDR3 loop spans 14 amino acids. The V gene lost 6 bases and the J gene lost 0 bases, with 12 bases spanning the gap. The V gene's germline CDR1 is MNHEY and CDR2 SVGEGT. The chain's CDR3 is CASSLDRISYEQYF. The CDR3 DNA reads TGTGCCAGCAGCCTCGACAGGATCTCCTACGAGCAGTACTTC.

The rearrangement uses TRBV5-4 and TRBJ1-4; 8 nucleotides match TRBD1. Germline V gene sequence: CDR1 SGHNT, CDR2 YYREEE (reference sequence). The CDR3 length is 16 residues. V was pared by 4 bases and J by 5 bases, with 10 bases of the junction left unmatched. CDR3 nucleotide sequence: TGTGCCAGCAGCCCGGGCCGGACAGGGCCGAATGAAAAACTGTTTTTT. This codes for CASSPGRTGPNEKLFF.

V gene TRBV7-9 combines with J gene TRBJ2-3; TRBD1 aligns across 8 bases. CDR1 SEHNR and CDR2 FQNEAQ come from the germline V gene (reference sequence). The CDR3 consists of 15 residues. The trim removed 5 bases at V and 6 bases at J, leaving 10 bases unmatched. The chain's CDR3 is CASSRRTGTADTQYF. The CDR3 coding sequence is TGTGCCAGCAGCCGTCGGACAGGGACGGCGGATACGCAGTATTTT.

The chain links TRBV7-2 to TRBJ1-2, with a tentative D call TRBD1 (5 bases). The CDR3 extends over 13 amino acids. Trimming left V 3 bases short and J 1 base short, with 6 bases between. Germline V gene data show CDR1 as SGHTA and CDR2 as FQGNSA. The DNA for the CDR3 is TGTGCCAGCAGCTTGGGGGGTAACTATGGCTACACCTTC. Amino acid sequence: CASSLGGNYGYTF. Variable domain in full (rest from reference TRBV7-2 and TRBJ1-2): GAGVSQSPSNKVTEKGKDVELRCDPISGHTALYWYRQSLGQGLEFLIYFQGNSAPDKSGLPSDRFSAERTGGSVSTLTIQRTQQEDSAVYLCASSLGGNYGYTFGSGTRLTVV.

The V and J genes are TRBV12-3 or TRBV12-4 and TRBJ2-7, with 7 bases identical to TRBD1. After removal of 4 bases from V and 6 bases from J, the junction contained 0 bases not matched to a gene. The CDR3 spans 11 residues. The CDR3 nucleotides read TGTGCCAGCAGTTACAGGGGCGAGCAGTACTTC. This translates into CASSYRGEQYF.

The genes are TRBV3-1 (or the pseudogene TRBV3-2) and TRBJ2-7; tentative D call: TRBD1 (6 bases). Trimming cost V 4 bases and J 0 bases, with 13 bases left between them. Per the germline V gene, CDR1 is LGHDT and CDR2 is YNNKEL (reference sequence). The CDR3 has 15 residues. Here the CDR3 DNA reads TGTGCCAGCAGCCGAGGACAGACCCTCTCCTACGAGCAGTACTTC. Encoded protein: CASSRGQTLSYEQYF.

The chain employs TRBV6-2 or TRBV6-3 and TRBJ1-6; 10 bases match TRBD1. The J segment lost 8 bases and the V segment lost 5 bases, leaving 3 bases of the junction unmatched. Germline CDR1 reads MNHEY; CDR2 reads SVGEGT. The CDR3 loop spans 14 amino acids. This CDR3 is CASSSDRGHSPLHF. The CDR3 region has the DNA TGTGCCAGCAGTAGCGACAGGGGGCATTCACCCCTCCACTTT.

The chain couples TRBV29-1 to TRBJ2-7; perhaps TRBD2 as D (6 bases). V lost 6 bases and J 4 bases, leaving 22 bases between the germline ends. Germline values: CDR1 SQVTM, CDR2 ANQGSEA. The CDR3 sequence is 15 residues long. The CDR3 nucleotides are TGCAGCGTCGCCACTAGCACCGGAGGTGGTTACGAGCAGTACTTC. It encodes CSVATSTGGGYEQYF.

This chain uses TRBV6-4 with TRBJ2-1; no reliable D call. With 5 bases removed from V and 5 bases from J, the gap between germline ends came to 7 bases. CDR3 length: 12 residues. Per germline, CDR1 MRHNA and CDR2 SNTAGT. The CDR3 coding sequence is TGTGCCAGCAGTTCTAGAAACAATGAGCAGTTCTTC. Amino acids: CASSSRNNEQFF.

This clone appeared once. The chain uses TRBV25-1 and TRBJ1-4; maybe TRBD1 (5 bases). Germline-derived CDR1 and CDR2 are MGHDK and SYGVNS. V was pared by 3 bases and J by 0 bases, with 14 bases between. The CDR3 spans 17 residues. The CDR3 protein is CASSDRGAGATNEKLFF. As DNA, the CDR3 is TGTGCCAGCAGTGATCGTGGGGCGGGGGCAACTAATGAAAAACTGTTTTTT.

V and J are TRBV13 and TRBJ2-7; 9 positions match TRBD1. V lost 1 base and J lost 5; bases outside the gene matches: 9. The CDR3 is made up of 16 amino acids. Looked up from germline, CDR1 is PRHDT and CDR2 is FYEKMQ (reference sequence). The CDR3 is CASSLATGQGLNEQYF. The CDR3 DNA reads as TGTGCCAGCAGCTTAGCGACGGGACAGGGTCTCAACGAGCAGTACTTC.

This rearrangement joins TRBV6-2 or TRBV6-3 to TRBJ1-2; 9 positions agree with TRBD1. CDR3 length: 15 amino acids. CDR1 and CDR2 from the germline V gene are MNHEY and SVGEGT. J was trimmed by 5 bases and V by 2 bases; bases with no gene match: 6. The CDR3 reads CASSYPGTGRYGYTF. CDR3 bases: TGTGCCAGCAGTTACCCCGGGACAGGGAGGTATGGCTACACCTTC.

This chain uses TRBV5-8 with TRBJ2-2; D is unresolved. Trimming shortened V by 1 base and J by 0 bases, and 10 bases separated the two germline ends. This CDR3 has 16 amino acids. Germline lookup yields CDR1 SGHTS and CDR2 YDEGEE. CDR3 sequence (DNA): TGTGCCAGCAGCTTGCCAGGATTCGCGAACACCGGGGAGCTGTTTTTT. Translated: CASSLPGFANTGELFF.

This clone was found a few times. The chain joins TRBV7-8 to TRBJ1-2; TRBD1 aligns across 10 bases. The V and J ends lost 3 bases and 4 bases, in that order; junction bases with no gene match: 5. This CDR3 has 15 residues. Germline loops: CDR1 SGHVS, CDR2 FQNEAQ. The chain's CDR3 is CASSFRDRGGYGYTF. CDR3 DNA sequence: TGTGCCAGCAGCTTCCGGGACAGGGGAGGCTATGGCTACACCTTC.

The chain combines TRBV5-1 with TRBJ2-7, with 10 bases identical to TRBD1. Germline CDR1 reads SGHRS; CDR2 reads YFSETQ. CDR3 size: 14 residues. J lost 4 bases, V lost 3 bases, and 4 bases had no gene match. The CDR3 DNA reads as TGCGCCAGCAGCTCGGGACAGGGGATGTACGAGCAGTACTTC. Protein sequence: CASSSGQGMYEQYF.

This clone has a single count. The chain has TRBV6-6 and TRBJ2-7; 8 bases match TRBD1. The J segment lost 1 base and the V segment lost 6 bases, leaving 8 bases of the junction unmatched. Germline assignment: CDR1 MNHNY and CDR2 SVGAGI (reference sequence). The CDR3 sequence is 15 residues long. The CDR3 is CASRLDRANSYEQYF. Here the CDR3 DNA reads TGTGCCAGCAGGTTGGACAGGGCGAATTCCTACGAGCAGTACTTC.

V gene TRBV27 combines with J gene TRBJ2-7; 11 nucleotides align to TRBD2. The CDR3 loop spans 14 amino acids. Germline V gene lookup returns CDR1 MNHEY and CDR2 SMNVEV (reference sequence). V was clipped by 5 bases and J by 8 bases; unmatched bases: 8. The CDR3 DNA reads TGTGCCAGCAGTCCCCCGGGACTAGCGGAGAAGCAGTACTTC. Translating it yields CASSPPGLAEKQYF.

The CDR3 nucleotides are TGTGCCAGCGGACGACTAGCGGGAGGTCGGGAGACCCAGTACTTC. It specifies CASGRLAGGRETQYF. The chain recombines TRBV27 with TRBJ2-5, with TRBD2 matching 13 bases. The CDR3 is 15 residues long. The germline CDR1 and CDR2 sequences are MNHEY and SMNVEV (reference sequence). Germline trimming cut 8 bases from V and 5 bases from J; bases unmatched to any gene: 8.

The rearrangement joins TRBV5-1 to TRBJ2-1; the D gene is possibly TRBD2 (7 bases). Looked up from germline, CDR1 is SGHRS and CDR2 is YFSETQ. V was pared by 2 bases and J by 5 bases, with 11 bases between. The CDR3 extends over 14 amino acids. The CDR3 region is CASSFRGAHNEQFF. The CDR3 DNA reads TGCGCCAGCAGCTTTCGGGGGGCCCACAATGAGCAGTTCTTC.

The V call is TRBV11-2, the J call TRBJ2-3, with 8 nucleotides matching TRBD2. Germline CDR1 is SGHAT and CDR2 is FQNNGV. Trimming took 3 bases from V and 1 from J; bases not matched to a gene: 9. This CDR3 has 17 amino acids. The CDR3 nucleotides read TGTGCCAGCAGCTTCCATCATCCGGGGGGGCGCACAGATACGCAGTATTTT. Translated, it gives CASSFHHPGGRTDTQYF.

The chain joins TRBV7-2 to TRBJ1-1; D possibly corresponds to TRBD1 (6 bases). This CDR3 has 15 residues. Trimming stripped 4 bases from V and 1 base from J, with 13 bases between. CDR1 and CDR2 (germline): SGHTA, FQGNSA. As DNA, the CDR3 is TGTGCCAGCAGCTCACGAGGACAGCGGAACACTGAAGCTTTCTTT. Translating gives CASSSRGQRNTEAFF.

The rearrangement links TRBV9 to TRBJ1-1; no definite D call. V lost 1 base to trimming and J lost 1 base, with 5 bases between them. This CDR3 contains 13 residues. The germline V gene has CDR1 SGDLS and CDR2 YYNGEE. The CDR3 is CASSVNSNTEAFF. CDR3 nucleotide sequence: TGTGCCAGCAGCGTAAACTCGAACACTGAAGCTTTCTTT.

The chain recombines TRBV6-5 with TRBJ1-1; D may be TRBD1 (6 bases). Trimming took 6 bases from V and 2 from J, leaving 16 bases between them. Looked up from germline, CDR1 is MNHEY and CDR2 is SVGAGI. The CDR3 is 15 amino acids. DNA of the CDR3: TGTGCCAGCAGGAAGGGTGGGGGGGCAAACACTGAAGCTTTCTTT. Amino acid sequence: CASRKGGGANTEAFF.

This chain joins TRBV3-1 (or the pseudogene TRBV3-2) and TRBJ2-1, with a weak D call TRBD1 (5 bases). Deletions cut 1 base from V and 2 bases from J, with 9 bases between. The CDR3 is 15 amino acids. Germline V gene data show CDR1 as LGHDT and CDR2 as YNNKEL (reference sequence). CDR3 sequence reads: CASSQAGAPYNEQFF. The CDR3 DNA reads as TGTGCCAGCAGCCAAGCTGGGGCCCCCTACAATGAGCAGTTCTTC.